This T cell receptor (beta chain) was sequenced in a study of T-cell reconstitution after alpha-beta-depleted transplantation in children. Unique molecular identifiers were incorporated into the prepared TCRbeta library. Via MiXCR, TCRdb re-called the PCR reads, giving one row per CDR3 protein. The table shows 190,000 or so distinct CDR3 sequences, with approximately 6.8% occurring only once. This clonotype was found many times. The antigen is undetermined. Study-wide results and caveats: Diversity and T-cell counts at one year after transplant derived mostly from new T cells. Roughly two months post-transplant, alpha-beta T cells reportedly originated from several hundred graft clones that had expanded.

The CDR3 is 15 residues long. CDR1 MDHEN and CDR2 SYDVKM come from the germline V gene. V dropped 3 bases and J dropped 8 bases, with 19 bases sitting between them. The chain has TRBV28 and TRBJ1-2; D may be TRBD1 (5 bases). Material: PBMCs, obtained before TCRalphabeta/CD19-depleted stem cell transplant. The TCR originated in a girl under three years old with combined immunodeficiency, due to receive a stem cell transplant. CDR3 bases: TGTGCCAGCAGTTTGTTACAGGCTAGATCCGCCGGCTACACCTTC. Translating gives CASSLLQARSAGYTF.